A single sample gave rise to the 8 T cell receptor beta chains below, sequenced in a study of vaccination and CD4 T cells after COVID-19. The Oncomine TCR Beta short-read assay generated sequence data from the DNA of cultured CD4+ T cells. TCRdb independently ran MiXCR on the PCR reads; one entry per CDR3 protein. Among more than 10,000 distinct CDR3 sequences listed, around half were seen once. These receptors are not linked to any known antigen. Treatment indicated: 10-day PBMC culture with coronavirus spike peptide pools or control peptides (ViraFEST assay). Sequencing input: CD4+ T cells from blood, cultured in vitro. The source is a human donor who had recovered from COVID-19.

This clonotype came up once. This sequence joins TRBV2 and TRBJ2-7, with D possibly matching TRBD2 (6 bases). This CDR3 contains 13 residues. Trimming removed 3 bases at V and 4 bases at J, with 10 bases between. Germline values: CDR1 SNHLY, CDR2 FYNNEI. CDR3 sequence (DNA): TGTGCCAGCAGTGATATAGCGGCATACGAGCAGTACTTC. Translated: CASSDIAAYEQYF.

The CDR3 here is CASSLFTGGRFRTQYF. In DNA form, the CDR3 reads TGTGCCAGCAGCTTATTTACAGGGGGCAGGTTTAGGACCCAGTACTTC. The V gene is TRBV7-9, the J gene TRBJ2-5; 9 positions agree with TRBD1. This CDR3 comprises 16 residues. V lost 2 bases and J lost 7; bases outside the gene matches: 11. The germline V gene encodes CDR1 SEHNR and CDR2 FQNEAQ (reference sequence).

This clonotype was counted only a few times. The CDR3 is CATSRVVERGLGQFF. The CDR3 nucleotides are TGTGCCACCAGCAGGGTGGTAGAGCGCGGTTTGGGGCAGTTCTTC. The genes are TRBV15 and TRBJ2-1; D not certain. The CDR3 totals 15 residues. Trimming left V 3 bases short and J 12 bases short, with 21 bases between. Germline CDR1 is LNHNV and CDR2 is YYDKDF (reference sequence).

This chain links TRBV11-2 with TRBJ2-4; D is uncertain. Trimming cost V 2 bases and J 8 bases, with 7 bases left between them. Per germline, CDR1 SGHAT and CDR2 FQNNGV. There are 12 residues in the CDR3. Written as DNA, the CDR3 is TGTGCCAGCAGCTTAAATATGGACATTCAGTACTTC. Translated, it gives CASSLNMDIQYF.

This clonotype was recorded a few times. J is TRBJ1-3 and V is TRBV24-1; the D gene is possibly TRBD1 (5 bases). Germline V CDR1 and CDR2: KGHDR, SFDVKD. V gave up 9 bases and J gave up 3 bases, with 11 bases separating them. The CDR3 contains 13 residues. In DNA form, the CDR3 reads TGTGCCACCCGGGGGACGGATGGAAACACCATATATTTT. Encoded protein: CATRGTDGNTIYF.

With regard to this clonotype: The final CDR3 position lacks the conserved phenylalanine or tryptophan, pointing to a likely read error. The rearrangement joins TRBV6-1 to TRBJ1-2; possible D gene TRBD1, 5 bases. The germline CDR1 and CDR2 sequences are MNHNS and SASEGT. The CDR3 is made up of 13 amino acids. The germline V and J ends were trimmed by 6 bases and 4 bases, with 12 bases remaining between them. The CDR3 is CASRTQGPYGYTY. CDR3 sequence (DNA): TGTGCCAGCAGAACTCAGGGCCCCTATGGCTACACCTAC.

The rearrangement links TRBV2 to TRBJ1-1; unclear D gene. The germline gives CDR1 SNHLY, CDR2 FYNNEI. Deletions cut 5 bases from V and 0 bases from J, with 13 bases between. This CDR3 comprises 15 residues. The CDR3, as DNA: TGTGCCAGCAGTCCCCGGACGGCTCTGAACACTGAAGCTTTCTTT. Its translation is CASSPRTALNTEAFF.

The rearrangement joins TRBV5-4 to TRBJ2-2, with D perhaps matching TRBD2 (5 bases). The CDR3 covers 13 residues. Trimming cost V 0 bases and J 5 bases, with 5 bases left between them. Germline-derived CDR1 and CDR2 are SGHNT and YYREEE (reference sequence). As DNA, the CDR3 is TGTGCCAGCAGCTTGGGACTAACCGGGGAGCTGTTTTTT. Translation gives CASSLGLTGELFF.